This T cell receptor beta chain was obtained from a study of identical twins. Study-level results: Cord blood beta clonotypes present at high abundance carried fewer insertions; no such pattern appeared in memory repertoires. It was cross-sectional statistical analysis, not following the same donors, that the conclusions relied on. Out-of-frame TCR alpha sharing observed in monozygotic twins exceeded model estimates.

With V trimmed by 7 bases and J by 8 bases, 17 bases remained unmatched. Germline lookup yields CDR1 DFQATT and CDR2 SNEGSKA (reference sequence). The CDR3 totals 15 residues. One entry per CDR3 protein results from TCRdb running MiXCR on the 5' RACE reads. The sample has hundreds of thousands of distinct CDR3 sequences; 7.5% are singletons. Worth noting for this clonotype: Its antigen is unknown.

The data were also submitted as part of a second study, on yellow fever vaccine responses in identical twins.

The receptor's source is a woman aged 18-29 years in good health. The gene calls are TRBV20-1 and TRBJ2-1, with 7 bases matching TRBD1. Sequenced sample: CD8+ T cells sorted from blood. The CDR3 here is CSVTLGTASEDEQFF. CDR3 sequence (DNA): TGCAGTGTTACCCTTGGGACAGCATCCGAAGATGAGCAGTTCTTC.